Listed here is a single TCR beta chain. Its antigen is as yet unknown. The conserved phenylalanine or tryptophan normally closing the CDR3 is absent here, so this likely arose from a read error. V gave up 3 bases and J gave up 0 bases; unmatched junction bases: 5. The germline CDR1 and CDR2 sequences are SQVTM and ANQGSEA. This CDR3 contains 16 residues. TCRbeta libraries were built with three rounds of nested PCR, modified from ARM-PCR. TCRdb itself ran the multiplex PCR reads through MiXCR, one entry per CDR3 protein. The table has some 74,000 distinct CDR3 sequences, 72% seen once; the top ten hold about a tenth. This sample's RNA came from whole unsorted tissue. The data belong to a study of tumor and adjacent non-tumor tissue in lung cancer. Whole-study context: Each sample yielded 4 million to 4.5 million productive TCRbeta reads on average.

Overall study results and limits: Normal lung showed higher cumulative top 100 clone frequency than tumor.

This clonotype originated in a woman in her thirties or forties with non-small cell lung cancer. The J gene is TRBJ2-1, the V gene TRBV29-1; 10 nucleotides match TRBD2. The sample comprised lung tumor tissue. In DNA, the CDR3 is TGCAGCGTTGAGGGACTAGCGCCTCGCTCCTACAATGAGCAGTTCGTC. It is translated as CSVEGLAPRSYNEQFV.